A single sample gave rise to the 7 T cell receptor beta chains below, sequenced in a study of shared clonotypes between healthy human individuals. Assay used: immunoSEQ multiplex PCR; TCRdb lists only in-frame clones, some missing. The sample consists of 1.4 million to 1.5 million clones, around 95% of them appearing once. The source material was naive CD4+ T cells sorted from blood. Subset denoted: CD45RA+ positively selected. These receptors were obtained from a man younger than 40 in good health.

The V gene is TRBV6-1, the J gene TRBJ1-5, with D unclear. Germline values: CDR1 MNHNS, CDR2 SASEGT. Trimming left V 6 bases short and J 3 bases short, with 3 bases between. The CDR3 contains 11 residues. This chain's CDR3 is CASRYNQPQHF. The CDR3 coding sequence is TGTGCCAGCAGATACAATCAGCCCCAGCATTTT.

The chain couples TRBV5-1 to TRBJ2-3; D possibly corresponds to TRBD2 (5 bases). Germline CDR1 reads SGHRS; CDR2 reads YFSETQ. V dropped 6 bases and J dropped 2 bases, with 10 bases sitting between them. The CDR3 has 13 residues. The CDR3 loop is CASKDLATDTQYF. In DNA form, the CDR3 reads TGCGCCAGCAAGGACTTAGCCACAGATACGCAGTATTTT.

This chain connects TRBV6-1 to TRBJ2-3, with D maybe TRBD2 (5 bases). Germline V gene data show CDR1 as MNHNS and CDR2 as SASEGT. The CDR3 runs 14 residues. V was clipped by 7 bases and J by 6 bases, with 17 bases between them. For the CDR3, the DNA is TGTGCCAGCACCGAGGGTCCCAGCAGGGATACGCAGTATTTT. The encoded protein is CASTEGPSRDTQYF.

The rearrangement joins TRBV10-2 to TRBJ2-3, with TRBD2 matching 9 bases. V lost 6 bases to trimming and J lost 4 bases; unmatched junction nucleotides: 8. Germline V lookup: CDR1 WSHSY, CDR2 SAAADI. This CDR3 is built from 15 residues. For the CDR3, the DNA is TGCGCCAGCAGCGTCCTAGCGGGATTAGCAGATACGCAGTATTTT. As protein: CASSVLAGLADTQYF.

The chain recombines TRBV18 with TRBJ2-1; D is ambiguous. V shed 3 bases and J shed 0 bases, with 9 bases lying between them. The CDR3 covers 15 residues. Per the germline V gene, CDR1 is KGHSH and CDR2 is LQKENI. The CDR3 sequence: CASSPKANSYNEQFF. The DNA for the CDR3 is TGTGCCAGCTCACCCAAGGCCAACTCCTACAATGAGCAGTTCTTC.

The chain uses TRBV5-4 and TRBJ2-5; 8 bases map to TRBD1. Germline CDR1 and CDR2: SGHNT and YYREEE (reference sequence). The CDR3 loop spans 14 amino acids. V lost 5 bases and J lost 4; bases outside the gene matches: 7. The CDR3 spells CASSFGQGGETQYF. Written as DNA, the CDR3 is TGTGCCAGCAGTTTCGGACAGGGAGGAGAGACCCAGTACTTC.

This clone was picked up one time. The same CDR3 is also encoded by other DNA sequences in this sample. The chain carries TRBV10-3 and TRBJ2-3; D is unresolved. CDR3 length equals 12 residues. Germline V gene lookup returns CDR1 ENHRY and CDR2 SYGVKD. V lost 0 bases and J lost 5, with 3 bases in between. The CDR3 sequence: CAISESGDTQYF. The CDR3 bases are TGTGCCATCAGTGAGTCGGGAGATACGCAGTATTTT.